This is a list of T cell receptor beta chains from one sample in a study of cytomegalovirus exposure and HLA in healthy donors. TCRdb's copy holds only in-frame clones and misses some; the assay was immunoSEQ multiplex PCR. The table includes about 160,000 clones, around 76% detected once. The source material was PBMCs. These receptor sequences come from a man aged 35 to 55 in good health and CMV-seropositive. Each CDR3 is given with its conserved first and last residue. A D gene is named only where the DNA matches it firmly. The listing skips clone size in some rows; elsewhere it reads once, few, many or a size class.

TRBD1 | TRBJ1-5 | - | TRBV5-1 | TGCGCCAGCAGCTCCGGGACAGGGGGTCGGCCCCAGCATTTT | CASSSGTGGRPQHF
TRBD1 | TRBJ1-1 | - | TRBV18 | TGTGCCAGCTCACTCCTCTCGACAGGGGTTAACACTGAAGCTTTCTTT | CASSLLSTGVNTEAFF
TRBD1 | TRBJ2-2 | few | TRBV23-1 | TGCGCCAGCAGTCAATGGGGGAGAAGGGGGCAGAGCACCGGGGAGCTGTTTTTT | CASSQWGRRGQSTGELFF
TRBD1 | TRBJ1-2 | - | TRBV6-5 | TGTGCCAGCACCCGAGACAGGGACGGTGGCTACACCTTC | CASTRDRDGGYTF
TRBD1 | TRBJ2-1 | - | TRBV27 | TGTGCCAGCAAACTGGGACAGGTCAGGGATGAGCAGTTCTTC | CASKLGQVRDEQFF
- | TRBJ2-7 | - | TRBV5-4 | TGTGCCAGCAGCAGCTCGGGGAGCTCCTACGAGCAGTACTTC | CASSSSGSSYEQYF
- | TRBJ1-3 | - | TRBV19 | TGTGCCAGTAGTAAAAACAGGGGAAACACCATATATTTT | CASSKNRGNTIYF
TRBD1 | TRBJ2-1 | - | TRBV10-2 | TGCGCCAGCAGGAAGGGGGCGGGTGAGCAGTTCTTC | CASRKGAGEQFF
- | TRBJ1-3 | - | TRBV9 | TGTGCCAGCAGCGTAGGTCAGGGCAGGGTCTCTGGAAACACCATATATTTT | CASSVGQGRVSGNTIYF
- | TRBJ2-2 | few | TRBV9 | TGTGCCAGCAGCGACCCGGACAGTACCGCGAACACCGGGGAGCTGTTTTTT | CASSDPDSTANTGELFF
TRBD1 | TRBJ1-1 | - | TRBV2 | TGTGCCAGCAGTGAATCGGACAGGGGGCTTCGGAGCTACACTGAAGCTTTCTTT | CASSESDRGLRSYTEAFF
- | TRBJ2-3 | - | TRBV9 | TGTGCCAGCAGCGGGGCAGCAAGCACAGATACGCAGTATTTT | CASSGAASTDTQYF
TRBD1 | TRBJ2-7 | once | TRBV18 | TGTGCCAGCTCACCAAGTATCGGGACAGGTTCCTACGAGCAGTACTTC | CASSPSIGTGSYEQYF
- | TRBJ2-1 | - | TRBV5-1 | TGCGCCAGCAGCTTGGCTAGCTACAATGAGCAGTTCTTC | CASSLASYNEQFF
- | TRBJ1-2 | - | TRBV6-6 | TGTGCCAGCAGAACCTCCAGGGGAGACTATGGCTACACCTTC | CASRTSRGDYGYTF
- | TRBJ1-2 | - | TRBV6-6 | TGTGCCAGCACCACCCGGGGAGGGGGGTCTAACTATGGCTACACCTTC | CASTTRGGGSNYGYTF
- | TRBJ2-2 | - | TRBV5-6 | TGTGCCAGCAGCTTCGCGACTCGACCCGGGGAGCTGTTTTTT | CASSFATRPGELFF
- | TRBJ1-2 | - | TRBV5-6 | TGTGCCAGCAGCTCAGGGGACTATGGCTACACCTTC | CASSSGDYGYTF
TRBD2 | TRBJ2-3 | few | TRBV18 | TGTGCCAGCTCACCATCGGCAACTAGCGGGGGAGGGGATACGCAGTATTTT | CASSPSATSGGGDTQYF
- | TRBJ1-4 | - | TRBV19 | TGTGCCAGTAGTATACCAGGGAGGGGAGAAAAACTGTTTTTT | CASSIPGRGEKLFF
- | TRBJ1-4 | - | TRBV2 | TGTGCCAGCAGCGGAGACGAAAAACTGTTTTTT | CASSGDEKLFF
TRBD1 | TRBJ2-2 | - | TRBV4-3 | TGCGCCAGCAGCCCGACAGGGTTGGGCACCGGGGAGCTGTTTTTT | CASSPTGLGTGELFF
- | TRBJ2-2 | - | TRBV11-1 | TGTGCCAGCAGCTCCCGACAGGCCCGCGGGGAGCTGTTTTTT | CASSSRQARGELFF
- | TRBJ2-3 | - | TRBV5-1 | TGTGCCAGCAGCTTGGCGGCCCGGAGGGGAGGCAGGGATACGCAGTATTTT | CASSLAARRGGRDTQYF
TRBD1 | TRBJ1-1 | - | TRBV6-1 | TGTGCCAGCAGCCCGACAGGGAATAGAGCTTTCTTT | CASSPTGNRAFF
- | TRBJ2-6 | once | TRBV9 | TGTGCCAGCAGCGTTGATGACAGGTACTCTGGGGCCAACGTCCTGACTTTC | CASSVDDRYSGANVLTF
- | TRBJ2-5 | - | TRBV4-1 | TGCGCCAGCAGCCAAGCCATAGGGAGGGAGACCCAGTACTTC | CASSQAIGRETQYF
- | TRBJ1-2 | few | TRBV18 | TGTGCCAGCTCACCCCCGGACATGGGGCTAAGTGGTGGCTACACCTTC | CASSPPDMGLSGGYTF
- | TRBJ1-2 | - | TRBV19 | TGTGCCAGCAAGGACAGTAACTATGGCTACACCTTC | CASKDSNYGYTF
- | TRBJ1-4 | - | TRBV6-4 | TGTGCCAGCACCCGGGCGGGGAGGACTAATGAAAAACTGTTTTTT | CASTRAGRTNEKLFF
- | TRBJ1-6 | - | TRBV30 | TGTGCCTGGAGTGTTCAGGGTAATTCACCCCTCCACTTT | CAWSVQGNSPLHF
- | TRBJ2-4 | - | TRBV4-3 | TGCGCCAGCAGCCAAGATCGGTGGCAGGGCAAAAACATTCAGTACTTC | CASSQDRWQGKNIQYF
- | TRBJ2-7 | - | TRBV7-9 | TGTTCCAGCAGCTTAGCGGGACAGGCAAACTACGAGCAGTACTTC | CSSSLAGQANYEQYF
TRBD1 | TRBJ1-2 | - | TRBV10-3 | TGTGCCACTAAACAGGGGGACACCTATGGCTACACCTTC | CATKQGDTYGYTF
- | TRBJ1-1 | - | TRBV6-1 | TGTGCCACCGCCCTCGGACAGAACACTGAAGCTTTCTTT | CATALGQNTEAFF
- | TRBJ1-5 | - | TRBV5-5 | TGTGCCAGCAGCCTAGGCTACAATCAGCCCCAGCATTTT | CASSLGYNQPQHF
TRBD2 | TRBJ2-7 | few | TRBV6-5 | TGTGCCAGCAGGCCGACCGGGACTAGCGAAGACGAGCAGTACTTC | CASRPTGTSEDEQYF
TRBD1 | TRBJ1-3 | few | TRBV5-6 | TGTGCCAGCAGCCCCGGGACAGGGGGGATTGGAAACACCATATATTTT | CASSPGTGGIGNTIYF
- | TRBJ1-6 | few | TRBV11-2 | TGTGCCAGCAGCTTAGAGGGGAGGAGTTCACCCCTCCACTTT | CASSLEGRSSPLHF
- | TRBJ2-5 | - | TRBV6-6 | TGTGCCAGCAGTTACTCGATTGACCAGGAAGAGACCCAGTACTTC | CASSYSIDQEETQYF
- | TRBJ2-5 | - | TRBV27 | TGTGCCAGCAGTTTCCGGGGTTCCAGTTATGAGACCCAGTACTTC | CASSFRGSSYETQYF
TRBD1 | TRBJ1-2 | - | TRBV11-2 | TGTGCCAGCAGCACCCGGGACAGGGGTTTGATTGGCTACACCTTC | CASSTRDRGLIGYTF
- | TRBJ1-2 | - | TRBV27 | TGTGCCAGCAGTTTATCGTGGGCAGACCCTATTAACTATGGCTACACCTTC | CASSLSWADPINYGYTF
- | TRBJ2-3 | - | TRBV5-1 | TGCGCCAGCAGCTTGGGAGTAGGGGTCACAGATACGCAGTATTTT | CASSLGVGVTDTQYF
TRBD1 | TRBJ2-1 | - | TRBV5-1 | TGCGCCAGCAGCTTGGGGGCGGGACAGGGAGTCGGGCAGTTCTTC | CASSLGAGQGVGQFF
TRBD1 | TRBJ1-1 | - | TRBV19 | TGTGCCAGTAAATCCCGACAGGGTCGTTTCACTGAAGCTTTCTTT | CASKSRQGRFTEAFF
- | TRBJ2-3 | few | TRBV9 | TGTGCCAGCAGCGTAGTGGGGGGATTTGGAGATACGCAGTATTTT | CASSVVGGFGDTQYF
TRBD1 | TRBJ1-2 | - | TRBV18 | TGCGCCACCATTGGACAGGGAAGGCGAGACGGCTACACCTTC | CATIGQGRRDGYTF
TRBD1 | TRBJ2-7 | - | TRBV6-1 | TGTGCCAGCAGTGAAGTCGGCAGGGGGCTTTCCGAGCAGTACTTC | CASSEVGRGLSEQYF
- | TRBJ2-7 | - | TRBV19 | TGTGCCAGTAGACAAGGGCAGGGTCCTTCCGAGCAGTACTTC | CASRQGQGPSEQYF
- | TRBJ2-3 | - | TRBV19 | TGTGCCAGTAGTTTGCAGGTCACAGATACGCAGTATTTT | CASSLQVTDTQYF
- | TRBJ2-5 | - | TRBV2 | TGTGCCAGCAGGGTCGGGGGGACCCAGTACTTC | CASRVGGTQYF
- | TRBJ1-6 | - | TRBV9 | TGTGCCAGCAGCCCAGGGGACACACCAAGGATGACTTCACCCCTCCACTTT | CASSPGDTPRMTSPLHF
TRBD1 | TRBJ2-2 | - | TRBV5-6 | TGTGCCAGCAGGACAGGGCTCGGGGAGCTGTTTTTT | CASRTGLGELFF
TRBD1 | TRBJ1-4 | - | TRBV11-2 | TGTGCCAGCAGCGCGTCCGACAGGGCAACTAATGAAAAACTGTTTTTT | CASSASDRATNEKLFF